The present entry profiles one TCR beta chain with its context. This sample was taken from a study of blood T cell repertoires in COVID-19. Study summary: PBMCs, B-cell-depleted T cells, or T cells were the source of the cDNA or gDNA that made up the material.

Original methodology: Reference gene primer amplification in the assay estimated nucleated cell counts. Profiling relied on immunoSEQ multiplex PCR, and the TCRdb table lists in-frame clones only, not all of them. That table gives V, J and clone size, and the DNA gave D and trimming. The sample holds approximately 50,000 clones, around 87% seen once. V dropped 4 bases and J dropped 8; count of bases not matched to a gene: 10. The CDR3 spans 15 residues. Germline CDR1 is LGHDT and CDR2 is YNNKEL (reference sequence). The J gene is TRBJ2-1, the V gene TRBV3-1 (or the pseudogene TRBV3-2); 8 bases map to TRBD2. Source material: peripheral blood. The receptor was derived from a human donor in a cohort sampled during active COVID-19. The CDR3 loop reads CASSRQGTRAHEQFF. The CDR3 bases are TGTGCCAGCAGCCGCCAAGGGACTAGGGCCCATGAGCAGTTCTTC.